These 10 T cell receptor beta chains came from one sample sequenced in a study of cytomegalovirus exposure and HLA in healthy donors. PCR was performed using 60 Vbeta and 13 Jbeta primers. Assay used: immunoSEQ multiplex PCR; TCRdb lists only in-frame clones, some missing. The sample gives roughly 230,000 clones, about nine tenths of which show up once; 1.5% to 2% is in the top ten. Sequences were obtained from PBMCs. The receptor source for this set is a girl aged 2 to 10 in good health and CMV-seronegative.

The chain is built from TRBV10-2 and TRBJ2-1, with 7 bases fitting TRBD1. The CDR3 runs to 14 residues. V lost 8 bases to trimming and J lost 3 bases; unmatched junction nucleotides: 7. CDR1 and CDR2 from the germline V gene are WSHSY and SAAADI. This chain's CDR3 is CASGTGASYNEQFF. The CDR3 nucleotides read TGCGCCAGCGGTACAGGGGCCAGCTACAATGAGCAGTTCTTC.

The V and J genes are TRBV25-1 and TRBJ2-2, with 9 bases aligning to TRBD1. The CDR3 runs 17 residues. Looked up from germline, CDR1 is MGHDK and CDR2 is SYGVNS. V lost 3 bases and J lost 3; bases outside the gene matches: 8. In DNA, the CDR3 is TGTGCCAGCAGTGACTCGGGACAGGGCCTTTACACCGGGGAGCTGTTTTTT. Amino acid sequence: CASSDSGQGLYTGELFF. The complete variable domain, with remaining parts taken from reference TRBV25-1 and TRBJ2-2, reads EADIYQTPRYLVIGTGKKITLECSQTMGHDKMYWYQQDPGMELHLIHYSYGVNSTEKGDLSSESTVSRIRTEHFPLTLESARPSHTSQYLCASSDSGQGLYTGELFFGEGSRLTVL.

CDR3 in amino acids: CASSNTGGYTF. The CDR3 coding sequence is TGTGCCAGCTCAAACACGGGGGGCTACACCTTC. This chain links TRBV18 with TRBJ1-2; D uncertain. CDR3 length equals 11 residues. Germline V gene lookup returns CDR1 KGHSH and CDR2 LQKENI. V lost 5 bases, J lost 8 bases, and 9 bases lay in between.

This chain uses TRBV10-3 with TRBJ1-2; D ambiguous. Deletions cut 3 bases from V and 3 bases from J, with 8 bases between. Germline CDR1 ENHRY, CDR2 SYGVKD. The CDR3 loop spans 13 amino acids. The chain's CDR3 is CAISEQLHYGYTF. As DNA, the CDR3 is TGTGCCATCAGTGAACAGCTCCACTATGGCTACACCTTC.

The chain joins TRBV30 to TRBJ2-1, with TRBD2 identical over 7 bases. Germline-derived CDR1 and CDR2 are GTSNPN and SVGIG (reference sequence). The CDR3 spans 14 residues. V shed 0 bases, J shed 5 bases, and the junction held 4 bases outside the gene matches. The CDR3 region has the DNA TGTGCCTGGAGTGTAAGGCTAGCGGACAATGAGCAGTTCTTC. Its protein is CAWSVRLADNEQFF.

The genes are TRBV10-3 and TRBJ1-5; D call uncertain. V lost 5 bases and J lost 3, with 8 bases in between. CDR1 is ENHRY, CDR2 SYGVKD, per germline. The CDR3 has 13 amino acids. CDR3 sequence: CAISSDDNQPQHF. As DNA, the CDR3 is TGTGCCATCAGTTCAGATGACAATCAGCCCCAGCATTTT.

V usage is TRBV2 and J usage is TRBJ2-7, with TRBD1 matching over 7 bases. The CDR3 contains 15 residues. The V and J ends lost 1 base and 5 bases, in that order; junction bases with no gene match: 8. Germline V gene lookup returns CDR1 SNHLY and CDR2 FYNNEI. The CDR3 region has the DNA TGTGCCAGCAGTGAAGGGCAGACAGGGAAGGACGAGCAGTACTTC. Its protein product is CASSEGQTGKDEQYF.

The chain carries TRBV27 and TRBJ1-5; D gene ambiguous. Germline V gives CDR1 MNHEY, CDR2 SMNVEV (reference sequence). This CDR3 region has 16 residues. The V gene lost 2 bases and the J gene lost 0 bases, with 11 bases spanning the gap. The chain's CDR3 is CASSLERPYSNQPQHF. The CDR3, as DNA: TGTGCCAGCAGTTTAGAGAGGCCTTATAGCAATCAGCCCCAGCATTTT.

The CDR3 nucleotides read TGCGCCAGCAGCTTGGGACAGGGGGGGCTCCGCTCCTACAATGAGCAGTTCTTC. Residues: CASSLGQGGLRSYNEQFF. The genes are TRBV5-1 and TRBJ2-1; 9 positions match TRBD1. This CDR3 is built from 18 residues. Germline loops: CDR1 SGHRS, CDR2 YFSETQ. With 0 bases clipped from V and 0 bases from J, the junction kept 7 bases outside the gene matches.

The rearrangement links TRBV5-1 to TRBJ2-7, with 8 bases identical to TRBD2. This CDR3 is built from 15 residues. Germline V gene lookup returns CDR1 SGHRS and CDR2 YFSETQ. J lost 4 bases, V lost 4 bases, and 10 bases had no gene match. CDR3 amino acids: CASSRESGSGYEQYF. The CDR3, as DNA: TGCGCCAGCAGCAGGGAAAGCGGGAGTGGTTACGAGCAGTACTTC. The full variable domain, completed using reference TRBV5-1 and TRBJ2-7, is KAGVTQTPRYLIKTRGQQVTLSCSPISGHRSVSWYQQTPGQGLQFLFEYFSETQRNKGNFPGRFSGRQFSNSRSEMNVSTLELGDSALYLCASSRESGSGYEQYFGPGTRLTVT.